The 31 T cell receptor beta chains below were found in one sample sequenced in a study of T cell responses to AZD1222 COVID-19 vaccine. The protocol was immunoSEQ multiplex PCR, while the TCRdb copy is restricted to in-frame clones and leaves out a portion. The sample shows about 94,000 clones, around nine tenths of them seen only once. The sample consisted of peripheral blood, taken on day 0 of AZD1222 vaccination. These receptors were collected from an adult in good health.

The chain has TRBV19 and TRBJ1-2; 8 nucleotides line up with TRBD1. Germline trimming cut 5 bases from V and 3 bases from J; bases unmatched to any gene: 17. The CDR3 is 18 residues long. Germline V gene data show CDR1 as LNHDA and CDR2 as SQIVND (reference sequence). DNA for the CDR3: TGTGCCAGTAGTGTCTACACGATTCAGGGGGCAAACGACTATGGCTACACCTTC. It is translated as CASSVYTIQGANDYGYTF.

This clone was recorded only once. The V and J genes are TRBV28 and TRBJ1-1; no clear D gene. Trimming shortened V by 3 bases and J by 1 base, and 9 bases separated the two germline ends. This CDR3 comprises 14 residues. Germline lookup yields CDR1 MDHEN and CDR2 SYDVKM. CDR3 nucleotide sequence: TGTGCCAGCAGTTTCAATCTGGGGAACACTGAAGCTTTCTTT. Protein product: CASSFNLGNTEAFF.

For the CDR3, the DNA is TGCAGCGTTGAAACGGGCACAGATACGCAGTATTTT. Its translation: CSVETGTDTQYF. The rearrangement links TRBV29-1 to TRBJ2-3, with D hard to call. The CDR3 has 12 residues. Looked up from germline, CDR1 is SQVTM and CDR2 is ANQGSEA. Between the trimmed V and J ends, which lost 2 bases and 1 base, there was a span of 4 bases.

The rearrangement uses TRBV5-1 and TRBJ2-5, with TRBD2 identical over 14 bases. With 4 bases clipped from V and 5 bases from J, the junction kept 4 bases outside the gene matches. From germline, CDR1 is SGHRS and CDR2 YFSETQ. This CDR3 spans 15 amino acids. Here the CDR3 DNA reads TGCGCCAGCAGCACGGGACTAGCGGGGGTTGAGACCCAGTACTTC. Its protein is CASSTGLAGVETQYF.

This clone is a singleton in its sample. V and J are TRBV5-1 and TRBJ2-6; 9 bases line up with TRBD1. CDR3 length equals 17 residues. V gave up 4 bases and J gave up 1 base; unmatched junction bases: 6. From germline, CDR1 is SGHRS and CDR2 YFSETQ. The CDR3 here is CASSAGTGLSGANVLTF. The CDR3, as DNA: TGCGCCAGCAGCGCCGGGACAGGGCTGTCTGGGGCCAACGTCCTGACTTTC.

The chain joins TRBV5-8 to TRBJ1-5; D is ambiguous. The CDR3 has 16 residues. CDR1 is SGHTS and CDR2 is YDEGEE in the germline V gene. Trimming removed 5 bases from V and 0 bases from J, with 15 bases in between. The CDR3, as DNA: TGTGCCAGCAGTTTTCAGCTAGGGTATAGCAATCAGCCCCAGCATTTT. It translates to CASSFQLGYSNQPQHF.

The chain uses TRBV3-1 (or the pseudogene TRBV3-2) and TRBJ1-2; the D is unclear. Trimming took 1 base from V and 8 from J, leaving 5 bases between them. In germline, CDR1 is LGHDT, CDR2 YNNKEL (reference sequence). The CDR3 consists of 11 residues. CDR3 amino acids: CASSQARGYTF. The DNA of the CDR3 is TGTGCCAGCAGCCAAGCAAGGGGCTACACCTTC.

The rearrangement uses TRBV20-1 and TRBJ2-1, with TRBD1 as a possible D gene (5 bases). From germline, CDR1 is DFQATT and CDR2 SNEGSKA (reference sequence). The V end was cut by 3 bases, the J end by 5 bases, with 8 bases between. The CDR3 covers 12 residues. The CDR3 sequence is CSASDSNNEQFF. The CDR3 DNA reads TGCAGTGCTAGTGACAGTAACAATGAGCAGTTCTTC.

The rearrangement uses TRBV6-5 and TRBJ1-6, with TRBD1 identical over 8 bases. Trimming at V came to 3 bases and at J to 6 bases, leaving 4 bases not matched to a gene. The CDR3 spans 15 residues. Germline CDR1 and CDR2: MNHEY and SVGAGI. The chain's CDR3 is CASSYTGGSNSPLHF. CDR3 coding DNA: TGTGCCAGCAGTTATACAGGGGGTAGTAATTCACCCCTCCACTTT.

As to this clone: One end of the junction fails to match germline, which may point to a read error. This chain joins TRBV30 and TRBJ1-1; the match to TRBD1 covers 7 bases. The germline V gene has CDR1 GTSNPN and CDR2 SVGIG (reference sequence). The CDR3 has 11 amino acids. The DNA of the CDR3 is TGTGCCTGGAGACCCGACAGGGCCTCAATCTTT. Translating gives CAWRPDRASIF.

The chain is built from TRBV6-2 or TRBV6-3 and TRBJ1-1; D is possibly TRBD1 (5 bases). The CDR3 has 13 amino acids. The germline CDR1 and CDR2 sequences are MNHEY and SVGEGT. Trimming took off 5 bases at V and 2 bases at J, with 9 bases between the two ends. The DNA of the CDR3 is TGTGCCAGCAGTCGACAGATTAACACTGAAGCTTTCTTT. Its translation is CASSRQINTEAFF.

This rearrangement joins TRBV11-2 to TRBJ2-2; D call uncertain. V dropped 4 bases and J dropped 5 bases, with 8 bases sitting between them. CDR3 length: 13 residues. Germline V gene data show CDR1 as SGHAT and CDR2 as FQNNGV. The CDR3 protein is CASSSRRTGELFF. CDR3 DNA sequence: TGTGCCAGCAGCTCGAGAAGGACCGGGGAGCTGTTTTTT.

CDR3 sequence reads: CASSIRGQGSSYEQYF. CDR3 coding DNA: TGTGCCAGTAGTATACGTGGACAGGGGTCCTCCTACGAGCAGTACTTC. The rearrangement joins TRBV19 to TRBJ2-7; 9 nucleotides agree with TRBD1. The CDR3 length is 16 residues. CDR1 is LNHDA, CDR2 SQIVND, per germline (reference sequence). J lost 0 bases, V lost 2 bases, and 5 bases had no gene match.

V and J are TRBV2 and TRBJ1-2; D uncertain. Looked up from germline, CDR1 is SNHLY and CDR2 is FYNNEI. There are 13 residues in the CDR3. V lost 1 base and J lost 4, with 7 bases in between. In nucleotides, the CDR3 is TGTGCCAGCAGTGAAGGTCGATTCTATGGCTACACCTTC. Translation gives CASSEGRFYGYTF.

V usage is TRBV9 and J usage is TRBJ2-1, with a weak D call TRBD1 (6 bases). The V end was cut by 3 bases, the J end by 7 bases, with 11 bases between. CDR3 length: 13 amino acids. Germline CDR1 reads SGDLS; CDR2 reads YYNGEE. The CDR3 nucleotides read TGTGCCAGCAGCGCCCGCACAGGGAATGAGCAGTTCTTC. It codes for CASSARTGNEQFF.

This sequence joins TRBV10-3 and TRBJ1-1, with TRBD1 as a possible D gene (5 bases). The V gene lost 8 bases and the J gene lost 1 base, with 8 bases spanning the gap. From germline, CDR1 is ENHRY and CDR2 SYGVKD. There are 12 residues in the CDR3. The CDR3 protein is CAIRRGNTEAFF. DNA of the CDR3: TGTGCCATCCGAAGGGGGAACACTGAAGCTTTCTTT.

The rearrangement uses TRBV5-6 and TRBJ2-5, with 10 bases that match TRBD1. Germline CDR1 and CDR2: SGHDT and YYEEEE. The V segment lost 3 bases and the J segment 2 bases; nucleotides outside the gene matches: 13. There are 18 residues in the CDR3. CDR3 protein: CASSWRRQGAVGQETQYF. CDR3 coding DNA: TGTGCCAGCAGCTGGCGCCGACAGGGGGCGGTAGGACAAGAGACCCAGTACTTC.

The chain uses TRBV5-1 and TRBJ1-1; D is unclear. The CDR3 is made up of 15 amino acids. The V gene's germline CDR1 is SGHRS and CDR2 YFSETQ. Trimming removed 0 bases at V and 4 bases at J, with 13 bases between. The DNA for the CDR3 is TGCGCCAGCAGCTTGGTTTCAGGTGCGGGCACTGAAGCTTTCTTT. Encoded protein: CASSLVSGAGTEAFF.

A word on this clone: One end of the junction fails to match germline, which may point to a read error. The chain recombines TRBV11-2 with TRBJ1-5, with 9 bases that match TRBD1. CDR1 is SGHAT, CDR2 FQNNGV, per germline. This CDR3 has 14 residues. CDR3 bases: TGTGCCAGCAGCGTAGACAGGGGGAATCAGCCCCAGCATTTT. Translation: CASSVDRGNQPQHF.

The chain uses TRBV6-5 and TRBJ1-4, with D possibly TRBD1 on 6 matching bases. The CDR3 contains 15 residues. Germline CDR1 MNHEY, CDR2 SVGAGI. V was cut by 8 bases and J by 0 bases, with 13 bases left in between. The DNA of the CDR3 is TGTGCCAGCGGGGGAAGGACAGCAACTAATGAAAAACTGTTTTTT. Its translation is CASGGRTATNEKLFF.

The CDR3 nucleotides read TGTGCCAGCAGCTCCGGGACAGCCGGTTCACCCCTCCACTTT. The encoded protein is CASSSGTAGSPLHF. The rearrangement joins TRBV5-4 to TRBJ1-6; 7 bases are shared with TRBD1. The CDR3 contains 14 residues. Looked up from germline, CDR1 is SGHNT and CDR2 is YYREEE (reference sequence). The V gene end was trimmed by 3 bases and the J gene end by 9 bases; junction bases not matched to a gene: 6.

The chain is built from TRBV3-1 (or the pseudogene TRBV3-2) and TRBJ1-1, with a tentative D call TRBD1 (6 bases). The germline V gene encodes CDR1 LGHDT and CDR2 YNNKEL (reference sequence). With 1 base removed from V and 7 bases from J, the gap between germline ends came to 7 bases. The CDR3 runs to 12 residues. The CDR3 region is CASSQADSEAFF. In DNA, the CDR3 is TGTGCCAGCAGCCAAGCGGACAGTGAAGCTTTCTTT.

This clone was recorded once. The rearrangement links TRBV6-4 to TRBJ1-6; D gene unclear. Germline V gives CDR1 MRHNA, CDR2 SNTAGT. Trimming took 3 bases from V and 7 from J, leaving 10 bases between them. CDR3 length equals 14 residues. This CDR3 reads CASSEGMGNSPLHF. CDR3 in DNA: TGTGCCAGCAGTGAGGGCATGGGGAATTCACCCCTCCACTTT.

Here the CDR3 DNA reads TGTGCCTGGAGTGTCTACCAGGCAATCTATGGCTACACCTTC. Its protein is CAWSVYQAIYGYTF. The V gene is TRBV30, the J gene TRBJ1-2; no clear D gene. Germline assignment: CDR1 GTSNPN and CDR2 SVGIG (reference sequence). Trimming pared 0 bases from V and 4 bases from J, leaving 12 bases between. CDR3 length: 14 residues.

The rearrangement links TRBV13 to TRBJ2-7; D not resolved. The CDR3 consists of 11 residues. Germline V CDR1 and CDR2: PRHDT, FYEKMQ (reference sequence). The V end was cut by 2 bases, the J end by 5 bases, with 4 bases between. The CDR3 DNA follows: TGTGCCAGCAGCTTACTCAACGAGCAGTACTTC. Protein sequence: CASSLLNEQYF.

The chain links TRBV7-2 to TRBJ2-2, with TRBD2 as a possible D gene (7 bases). V lost 1 base, J lost 5 bases, and 14 bases lay in between. This CDR3 contains 16 residues. The germline V gene encodes CDR1 SGHTA and CDR2 FQGNSA. This chain's CDR3 is CASSLGAGAGTGELFF. In nucleotides, the CDR3 is TGTGCCAGCAGCTTAGGTGCGGGGGCCGGGACCGGGGAGCTGTTTTTT.

This chain uses TRBV9 with TRBJ1-2; maybe TRBD1 (6 bases). V lost 2 bases and J lost 4, with 21 bases in between. The CDR3 consists of 17 residues. Germline loops: CDR1 SGDLS, CDR2 YYNGEE. Here the CDR3 reads CASSVGQSSHGIYGYTF. DNA of the CDR3: TGTGCCAGCAGCGTCGGACAGTCGTCTCATGGAATCTATGGCTACACCTTC.

The chain carries TRBV9 and TRBJ1-3; D might be TRBD1 (6 bases). With 4 bases removed from V and 6 bases from J, the gap between germline ends came to 14 bases. In germline, CDR1 is SGDLS, CDR2 YYNGEE. CDR3 length equals 14 residues. CDR3 sequence reads: CASSPRQAENTIYF. For the CDR3, the DNA is TGTGCCAGCAGCCCCCGACAGGCCGAAAACACCATATATTTT. The full variable domain, with the rest looked up from reference TRBV9 and TRBJ1-3, is DSGVTQTPKHLITATGQRVTLRCSPRSGDLSVYWYQQSLDQGLQFLIQYYNGEERAKGNILERFSAQQFPDLHSELNLSSLELGDSALYFCASSPRQAENTIYFGEGSWLTVV.

The chain is built from TRBV2 and TRBJ1-1; TRBD1 is a possible D gene (6 bases). There are 16 residues in the CDR3. CDR1 is SNHLY and CDR2 is FYNNEI in the germline V gene. The germline V and J ends were trimmed by 1 base and 1 base, with 13 bases remaining between them. CDR3 DNA sequence: TGTGCCAGCAGTGAAGGGGGGGCGCGTAGGAACACTGAAGCTTTCTTT. This translates into CASSEGGARRNTEAFF. Supplemented by reference TRBV2 and TRBJ1-1, the full variable domain reads EPEVTQTPSHQVTQMGQEVILRCVPISNHLYFYWYRQILGQKVEFLVSFYNNEISEKSEIFDDQFSVERPDGSNFTLKIRSTKLEDSAMYFCASSEGGARRNTEAFFGQGTRLTVV.

The chain has TRBV19 and TRBJ1-3; D remains ambiguous. This CDR3 has 13 residues. The germline CDR1 and CDR2 sequences are LNHDA and SQIVND (reference sequence). The V end was cut by 7 bases, the J end by 0 bases, with 7 bases between. Written as DNA, the CDR3 is TGTGCCAGTAAAGTAACCTCTGGAAACACCATATATTTT. Translated, it gives CASKVTSGNTIYF. The full variable domain, its missing parts supplied by reference TRBV19 and TRBJ1-3, is DGGITQSPKYLFRKEGQNVTLSCEQNLNHDAMYWYRQDPGQGLRLIYYSQIVNDFQKGDIAEGYSVSREKKESFPLTVTSAQKNPTAFYLCASKVTSGNTIYFGEGSWLTVV.

The rearrangement links TRBV6-6 to TRBJ2-7; no firm D call. V gave up 2 bases and J gave up 0 bases, with 8 bases separating them. Per the germline V gene, CDR1 is MNHNY and CDR2 is SVGAGI (reference sequence). The CDR3 runs 14 residues. The CDR3 nucleotides read TGTGCCAGCAGTTACAGGGCCTACTCCTACGAGCAGTACTTC. This translates into CASSYRAYSYEQYF.